The clone carrying this T cell receptor (beta chain) has only a few counts. The antigen is not known. Trimming cost V 0 bases and J 2 bases; bases outside gene matches: 1. From germline, CDR1 is SQVTM and CDR2 ANQGSEA. The CDR3 extends over 13 amino acids. These data originate in a study of type 1 and type 2 diabetes patients. The study, taken as a whole, reports: Some expanded clones seen only in T1D might occur in additional T2D or control samples. Groups were not age- or gender-matched, which may bias interpretation.

The PCR template was genomic DNA. A primer set of 30 forward and 13 reverse primers amplified the CDR3. TCRdb itself ran the multiplex PCR reads through MiXCR, one entry per CDR3 protein. The repertoire holds more than 250,000 distinct CDR3 sequences, with 45% to 60% as singletons. Sequencing used peripheral blood mononuclear cells (PBMCs). The sequence was obtained from a man younger than 35 with type 2 diabetes. The chain carries TRBV29-1 and TRBJ2-7; TRBD1 agrees at 7 bases. In DNA form, the CDR3 reads TGCAGCGTTGAAGAGGGACAGCCCTACGAGCAGTACTTC. It specifies CSVEEGQPYEQYF.